This T cell receptor (beta chain) was found in a study of shared clonotypes between healthy human individuals. Study-wide findings and caveats: On the whole, naive subsets had larger estimated richness than memory subsets had.

The authors divided CD4+ cells into CD45RA+ naive and CD45RA-negative memory subsets. Comment on this clone: As yet, its antigen is unknown.

Generated by immunoSEQ multiplex PCR, the TCRdb table keeps only in-frame clones and is missing some. The sample has millions of clones; around nine tenths are singletons. This TCR came from a young man in good health. The sample comprised naive CD4+ T cells sorted from blood. The subset: CD45RA+ positively selected.

The CDR3 DNA is TGTGCCAGCAACGGCGGGACTTACAATGAGCAGTTCTTC. It specifies CASNGGTYNEQFF. The genes are TRBV28 and TRBJ2-1, with a tentative D call TRBD2 (6 bases). V lost 7 bases, J lost 4 bases, and 11 bases lay in between. Germline CDR1 reads MDHEN; CDR2 reads SYDVKM. The CDR3 extends over 13 amino acids. Looking up the rest from reference TRBV28 and TRBJ2-1 gives the full variable domain: DVKVTQSSRYLVKRTGEKVFLECVQDMDHENMFWYRQDPGLGLRLIYFSYDVKMKEKGDIPEGYSVSREKKERFSLILESASTNQTSMYLCASNGGTYNEQFFGPGTRLTVL.